This section outlines one T cell receptor (beta chain) sequence together with its context. Its antigen remains unidentified. Clones were read by immunoSEQ multiplex PCR, and TCRdb kept only the in-frame ones, dropping some. The data hold tens of thousands of clones, with around 70% observed a single time. Germline lookup yields CDR1 SGHNT and CDR2 YYREEE (reference sequence). The V end lost 1 base, the J end lost 2 bases, and 15 bases lay between the germline ends. CDR3 size: 16 residues. This specimen comes from a study of T cell clones after liver transplantation. Looking at the study overall: A pre-transplant mixed lymphocyte reaction with TCRbeta sequencing defined graft-donor-reactive clones followed in post-transplant blood. Third-party-reactive TCRbeta sequences from pre-transplant mixed lymphocyte reactions served as antigen-independent comparators.

Overall study findings and caveats: Graft donor-reactive T cells may have migrated into the graft rather than being deleted. The donor-reactive repertoire was only partly measurable in two subjects, lacking donor cells.

V and J are TRBV5-4 and TRBJ1-2, with D perhaps TRBD1 (5 bases). The receptor's source is a human patient who received a liver transplant. Some T cells may have originated in the graft donor. The starting material was CD4+ T cells from blood, obtained at the 22-month timepoint. This chain's CDR3 is CASSLTSQGANYGYTF. CDR3 DNA: TGTGCCAGCAGCTTGACCTCCCAGGGAGCGAACTATGGCTACACCTTC.